This paragraph reports one T cell receptor (beta chain). Other DNA sequences within the sample encode an identical CDR3. This record belongs to a study of T cell responses to AZD1222 COVID-19 vaccine. Trimming shortened V by 2 bases and J by 8 bases, and 7 bases separated the two germline ends. This CDR3 comprises 13 residues. Clones were read by immunoSEQ multiplex PCR, and TCRdb kept only the in-frame ones, dropping some. The table lists 95,000 to 130,000 clones, roughly nine tenths of them singletons, with 1.6% in the top ten. This specimen consisted of peripheral blood, obtained 28 days after the second AZD1222 dose. The receptor was isolated from an adult who received the AZD1222 COVID-19 vaccine. V usage is TRBV12-3 or TRBV12-4 and J usage is TRBJ1-6; D call uncertain. The CDR3 protein is CASSLLRDSPLHF. CDR3 coding DNA: TGTGCCAGCAGTTTACTCAGAGATTCACCCCTCCACTTT.